The present TCR beta chain was sequenced within a study of cytomegalovirus exposure and HLA in healthy donors. Study information: Most genotyped donors, around four fifths of 398, had Caucasian-associated genetic ancestry.

Study results and caveats: TCR beta sequences reportedly predicted the HLA-A and HLA-B alleles of most subjects accurately.

Only one count was recorded for this clone. The antigen is undetermined. With 60 Vbeta and 13 Jbeta primers, the PCR was carried out. Method: immunoSEQ multiplex PCR; TCRdb's copy keeps in-frame clones and lacks some. The sample gives fewer than 200,000 clones, 60% to 80% of which show up once; around 1.4% is in the top ten. Material for sequencing was PBMCs. The origin of this receptor is a man aged 60-69 years in good health and CMV-seronegative.

Here the CDR3 DNA reads TGTGCCAGCAGCTTCTCAACTCGCGGGTCGGACACAGATACGCAGTATTTT. This gives the protein CASSFSTRGSDTDTQYF. The rearrangement joins TRBV11-2 to TRBJ2-3, with D possibly TRBD2 on 5 matching bases. Germline loops: CDR1 SGHAT, CDR2 FQNNGV. Between the trimmed V and J ends, which lost 3 bases and 2 bases, there was a span of 18 bases. The CDR3 has 17 amino acids.